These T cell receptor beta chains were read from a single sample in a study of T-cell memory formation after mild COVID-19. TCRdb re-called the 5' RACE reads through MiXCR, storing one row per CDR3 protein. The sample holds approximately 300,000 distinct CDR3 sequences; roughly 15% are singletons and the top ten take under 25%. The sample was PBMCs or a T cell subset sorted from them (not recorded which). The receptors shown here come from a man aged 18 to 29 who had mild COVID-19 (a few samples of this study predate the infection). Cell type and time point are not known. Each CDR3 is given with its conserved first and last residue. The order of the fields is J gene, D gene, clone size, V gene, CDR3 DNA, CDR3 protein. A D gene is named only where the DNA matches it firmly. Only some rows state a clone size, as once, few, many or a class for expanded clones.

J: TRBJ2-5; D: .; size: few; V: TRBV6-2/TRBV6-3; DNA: TGTGCCAGCAGTTACTCGGTCGGGACCCAGTACTTC; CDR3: CASSYSVGTQYF
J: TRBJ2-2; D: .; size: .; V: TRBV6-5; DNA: TGTGCCAGCAGTTACGGGGCCACCGGGGAGCTGTTTTTT; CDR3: CASSYGATGELFF
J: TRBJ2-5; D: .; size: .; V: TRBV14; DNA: TGTGCCAGCAGCCAAGACTGGGAAGAGACCCAGTACTTC; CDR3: CASSQDWEETQYF
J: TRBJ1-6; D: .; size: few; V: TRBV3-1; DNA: TGTGCCAGCAGCCCCGACAGGACGCAAGGGCCCCTCCACTTT; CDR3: CASSPDRTQGPLHF
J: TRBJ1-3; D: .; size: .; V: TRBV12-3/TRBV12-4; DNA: TGTGCCAGCAGTTTTGACTGGGACGGGATTATGCGGCCCGCCATATATTTT; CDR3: CASSFDWDGIMRPAIYF
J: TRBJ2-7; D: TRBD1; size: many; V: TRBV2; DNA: TGTGCCAGCAGAGGGACAGGGGGGAGGTACGAGCAGTACTTC; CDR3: CASRGTGGRYEQYF
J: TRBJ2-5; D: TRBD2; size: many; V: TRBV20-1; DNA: TGCAGTGCCCATAAGCGGGGGGGCCAGGAGACCCAGTACTTC; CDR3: CSAHKRGGQETQYF
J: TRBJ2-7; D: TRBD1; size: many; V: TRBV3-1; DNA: TGTGCCAGCAGCCGGGGACAGGAGGTTTACGAGCAGTACTTC; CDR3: CASSRGQEVYEQYF
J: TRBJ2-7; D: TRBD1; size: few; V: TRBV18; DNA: TGTGCCAGCTCCCCTGTCGGACAGGTAACCTACGATCAGTACTTC; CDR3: CASSPVGQVTYDQYF
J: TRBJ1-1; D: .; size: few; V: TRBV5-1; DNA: TGCGCCAGCGAAGTAATACTGGTCCGCACTGAAGCTTTCTTT; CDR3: CASEVILVRTEAFF
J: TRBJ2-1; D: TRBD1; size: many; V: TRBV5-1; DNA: TGCGCCAGCAGCCTTACCGGGACAGCCTACAATGAGCAGTTCTTC; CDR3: CASSLTGTAYNEQFF
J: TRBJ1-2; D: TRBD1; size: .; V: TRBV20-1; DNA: TGCAGTGCTAGAGACCCGGGACAGGGACTTTATGGCTACACCTTC; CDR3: CSARDPGQGLYGYTF
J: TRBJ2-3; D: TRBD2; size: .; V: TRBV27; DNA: TGTGCCAGCAGGCAGCGGGGGGTTAGCACAGATACGCAGTATTTT; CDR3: CASRQRGVSTDTQYF
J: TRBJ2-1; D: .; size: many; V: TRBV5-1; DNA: TGCGCCAGCACCTTTTCTAGCGATGAGCAGTTCTTC; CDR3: CASTFSSDEQFF
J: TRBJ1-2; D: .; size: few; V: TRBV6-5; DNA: TGTGCCAGCAGTTACTCGTTATCGGCAGCTTATGGCTACACCTTC; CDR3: CASSYSLSAAYGYTF
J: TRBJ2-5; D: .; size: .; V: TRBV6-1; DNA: TGTGCCAGCAGGGCACCGGGGGAAGAGACCCAGTACTTC; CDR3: CASRAPGEETQYF
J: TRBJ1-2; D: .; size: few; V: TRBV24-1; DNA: TGTGCCACCAGTGATCCACAGGGTGGCCATGGCTACACCTTC; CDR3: CATSDPQGGHGYTF
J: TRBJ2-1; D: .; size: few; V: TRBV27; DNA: TGTGCCAGCAGTTCTACCCTCGCGGACTTCCCGAGCTCCTACAATGAGCAGTTCTTC; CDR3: CASSSTLADFPSSYNEQFF
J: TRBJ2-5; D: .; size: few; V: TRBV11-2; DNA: TGTGCCAGCAGCTTTGGGGGCCTAGAGACCCAGTACTTC; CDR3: CASSFGGLETQYF
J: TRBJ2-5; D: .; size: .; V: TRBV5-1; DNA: TGCGCCAGCAGCTTGGAGTTGCCCCAAGAGACCCAGTACTTC; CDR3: CASSLELPQETQYF
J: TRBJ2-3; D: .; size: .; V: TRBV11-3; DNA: TGTGCCAGCAGCGTTCAGGGGAGAGGAAGGACAGATACGCAGTATTTT; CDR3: CASSVQGRGRTDTQYF
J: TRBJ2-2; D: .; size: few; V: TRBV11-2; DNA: TGTGCCAGCAGCTTTCGGAACACCGGGGAGCTGTTTTTT; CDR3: CASSFRNTGELFF
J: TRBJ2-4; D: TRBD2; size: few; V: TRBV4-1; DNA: TGCGCCAGCAGCCGGGGGACTAGCGGAGGGATTCAGTACTTC; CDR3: CASSRGTSGGIQYF
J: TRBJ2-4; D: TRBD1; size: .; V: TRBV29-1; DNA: TGCAGCGTTAGTTTAACGAACAGGGGGGAGGACATTCAGTACTTC; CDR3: CSVSLTNRGEDIQYF
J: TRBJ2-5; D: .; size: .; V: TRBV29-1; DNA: TGCAGCGGCAGATACCAAGAGACCCAGTACTTC; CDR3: CSGRYQETQYF
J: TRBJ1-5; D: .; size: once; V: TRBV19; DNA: TGTGCCAGTAGTGGGAATCAGCCCCAGCATTTT; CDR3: CASSGNQPQHF
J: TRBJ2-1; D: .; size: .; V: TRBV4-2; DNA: TGTGCCAGCAGCCAAGAGTCTGTGGACTCCTACAATGAGCAGTTCTTC; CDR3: CASSQESVDSYNEQFF
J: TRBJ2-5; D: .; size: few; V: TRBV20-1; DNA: TGCAGTGCCGCCCGCCGGGGCAAGCAAGAGACCCAGTACTTC; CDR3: CSAARRGKQETQYF
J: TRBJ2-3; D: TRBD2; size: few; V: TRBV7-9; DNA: TGTGCCAGCAGCTCCTCGCTAGCGGGGGCTGATACGCAGTATTTT; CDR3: CASSSSLAGADTQYF
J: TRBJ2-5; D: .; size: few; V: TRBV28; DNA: TGTGCCAGCAGTGCCCCCGGGACCCCAGAGACCCAGTACTTC; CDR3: CASSAPGTPETQYF
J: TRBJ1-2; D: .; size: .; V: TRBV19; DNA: TGTGCCAGTACCCCGGCGGCAGCTAACTATGGCTACACCTTC; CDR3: CASTPAAANYGYTF
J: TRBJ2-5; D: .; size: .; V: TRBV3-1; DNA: TGTGCCAGCAGCCAAGCCTCAGCTCCTCAAGAGACCCAGTACTTC; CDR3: CASSQASAPQETQYF
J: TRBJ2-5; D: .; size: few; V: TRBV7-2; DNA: TGTGCCAGCAGCGAGCCCCCTGGTCGAGAGACCCAGTACTTC; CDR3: CASSEPPGRETQYF
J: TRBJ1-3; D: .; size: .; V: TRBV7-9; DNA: TGTGCCAGCAGCTTAGTGGTGCTAGGACAGAGGACCTCTGGAAACACCATATATTTT; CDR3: CASSLVVLGQRTSGNTIYF
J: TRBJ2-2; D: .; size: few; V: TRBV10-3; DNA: TGTGCCATCAGTGAGAACGACGGGGAGCTGTTTTTT; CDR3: CAISENDGELFF
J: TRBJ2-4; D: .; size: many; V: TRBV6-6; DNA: TGTGCCAGCGATAAACCTGGAGAAGCCAAAAACATTCAGTACTTC; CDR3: CASDKPGEAKNIQYF
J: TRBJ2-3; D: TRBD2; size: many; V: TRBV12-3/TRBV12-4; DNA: TGTGCCAGCACCTTCCAGGAGCGGGGGCTCACAGATACGCAGTATTTT; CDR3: CASTFQERGLTDTQYF
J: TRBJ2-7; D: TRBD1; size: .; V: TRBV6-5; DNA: TGTGCCAGCAGTTACTCCCGGGACAGGGCTCCTTACGAGCAGTACTTC; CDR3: CASSYSRDRAPYEQYF
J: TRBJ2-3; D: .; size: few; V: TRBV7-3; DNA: TGTGCCAGCAGCTTGTCAGGGGCCGGAGTCACAGATACGCAGTATTTT; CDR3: CASSLSGAGVTDTQYF
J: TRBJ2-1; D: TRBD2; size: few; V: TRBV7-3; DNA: TGTGCCAGCAGCCCGGGACTAGCGGGGGATGAGCAGTTCTTC; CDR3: CASSPGLAGDEQFF
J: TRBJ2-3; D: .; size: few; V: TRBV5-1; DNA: TGCGCCAGCAGCTTGATGTCGCCAGGGGATACGCAGTATTTT; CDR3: CASSLMSPGDTQYF
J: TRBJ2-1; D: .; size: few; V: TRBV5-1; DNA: TGCGCCAGCAGCTACGCCCGAGACAGCAAAAACAATGAGCAGTTCTTC; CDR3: CASSYARDSKNNEQFF
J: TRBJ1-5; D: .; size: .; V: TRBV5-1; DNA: TGCGCCAGCAGCTTTCCCCTTTGGCGGGAGGGTAGCAATCAGCCCCAGCATTTT; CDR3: CASSFPLWREGSNQPQHF
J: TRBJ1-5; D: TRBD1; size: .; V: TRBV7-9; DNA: TGTGCCAGCAGCTCCGACAGGGAATGGGATCAGCCCCAGCATTTT; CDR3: CASSSDREWDQPQHF
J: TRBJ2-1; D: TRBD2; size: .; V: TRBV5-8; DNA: TGTGCCAGCAGCACCTCCGGGACTACCTACTACAATGAGCAGTTCTTC; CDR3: CASSTSGTTYYNEQFF
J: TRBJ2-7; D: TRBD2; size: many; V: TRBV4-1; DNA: TGCGCCAGCAGCCGCCTCGGCGGGGGGGAAGTCTACGAGCAGTACTTC; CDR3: CASSRLGGGEVYEQYF
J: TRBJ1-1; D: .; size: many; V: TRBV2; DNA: TGTGCCAGCAGTGAGCAGGGAACTGAAGCTTTCTTT; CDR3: CASSEQGTEAFF
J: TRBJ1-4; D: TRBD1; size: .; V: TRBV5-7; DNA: TGTGCCAGCAGCTTTACTCTATCCAGCAGGGGGGTTGAAAAACTGTTTTTT; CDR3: CASSFTLSSRGVEKLFF
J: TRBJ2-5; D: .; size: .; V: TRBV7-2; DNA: TGTGCCAGCACAAAAGAGAAAGAGACCCAGTACTTC; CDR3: CASTKEKETQYF
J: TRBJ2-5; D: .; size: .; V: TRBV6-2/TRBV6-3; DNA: TGTGCCAGCAGTTTCTTTAGAGAGACCCAGTACTTC; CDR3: CASSFFRETQYF
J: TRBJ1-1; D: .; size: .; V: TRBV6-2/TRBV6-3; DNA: TGTGCCAGCAGTTATACAAGTAAAGCTTTCTTT; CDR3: CASSYTSKAFF
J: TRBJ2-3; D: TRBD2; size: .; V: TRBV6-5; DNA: TGTGCCAGCAGGCCCCGGGGGGGCCCGGATACGCAGTATTTT; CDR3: CASRPRGGPDTQYF
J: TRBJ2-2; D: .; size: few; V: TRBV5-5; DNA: TGTGCCAGCAGTTCCGGGGGCCTGAACACCGGGGAGCTGTTTTTT; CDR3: CASSSGGLNTGELFF